This T cell receptor (beta chain) originates from a study of T cells in Graves' hyperthyroidism and ophthalmopathy. Findings and caveats of the study: Blood also carried most thyroid clonotypes expanded above 0.001. Model output signaled ophthalmopathy a median roughly 6 months ahead of onset.

For this clonotype: Its antigen is not known.

What was amplified from RNA transcripts were TCR beta CDR3 regions. Researchers ran a first-round RT-PCR on the TCR CDR3 using the HTBI primer set. Each CDR3 protein is one row after TCRdb ran MiXCR on the multiplex PCR reads. The sample holds about 590,000 distinct CDR3 sequences, less than 20% seen once. Calling Graves' hyperthyroidism stable meant ophthalmopathy did not progress within 18 months. Fresh peripheral blood, roughly 9.6 ml, was the source of the PBMCs. The CDR3 is 13 amino acids. The germline CDR1 and CDR2 sequences are MNHNS and SASEGT. V gave up 5 bases and J gave up 4 bases, with 9 bases separating them.

This receptor was taken from a woman younger than 45 with Graves' hyperthyroidism. The chain joins TRBV6-1 to TRBJ2-1; D is unclear. Material: blood. The CDR3 sequence: CASSSLQYNEQFF. The DNA of the CDR3 is TGTGCCAGCAGTTCCTTACAGTACAATGAGCAGTTCTTC.